This entry describes one T cell receptor beta chain. The antigen is not known. The CDR3 has 15 amino acids. Germline values: CDR1 MNHEY, CDR2 SMNVEV (reference sequence). The V segment lost 0 bases and the J segment 8 bases; nucleotides outside the gene matches: 3. This sample was taken from a study of identical twins. Study outcomes and limitations: For cord blood, abundant beta clonotypes had fewer insertions, unlike memory repertoires, which showed none. Invariant MAIT and iNKT cells may have partly biased zero-insertion analyses.

One entry per CDR3 protein, called by TCRdb with MiXCR from the 5' RACE reads. The table shows approximately 890,000 distinct CDR3 sequences, with about 12% occurring only once. Another study also made use of these data, one on yellow fever vaccine responses in identical twins. That study adds: Twins reportedly showed a vaccine T cell response that seemed partly convergent and partly personalized.

Material: PBMCs. The chain links TRBV27 to TRBJ2-1; 11 bases map to TRBD2. This clonotype was sampled from a woman aged 18-29 years in good health. The DNA for the CDR3 is TGTGCCAGCAGTTTATCACTAGCGGGAGCTCATGAGCAGTTCTTC. This encodes CASSLSLAGAHEQFF.